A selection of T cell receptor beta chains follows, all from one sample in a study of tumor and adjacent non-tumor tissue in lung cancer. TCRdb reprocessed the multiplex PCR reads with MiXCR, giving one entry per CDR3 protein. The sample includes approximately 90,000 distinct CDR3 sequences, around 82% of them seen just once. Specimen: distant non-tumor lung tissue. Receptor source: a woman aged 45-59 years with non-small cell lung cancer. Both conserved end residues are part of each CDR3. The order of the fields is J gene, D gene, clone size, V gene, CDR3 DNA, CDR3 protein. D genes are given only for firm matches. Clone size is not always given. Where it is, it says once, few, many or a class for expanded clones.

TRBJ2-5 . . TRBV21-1 TGTGCCAGCATCGCCCAGGGCGGGGACCAAGAGACCGAGTACTTC CASIAQGGDQETEYF
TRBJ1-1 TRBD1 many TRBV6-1 TGTGCCAGCAGTGAGGCCCCCGGGACAGGGAGCACTGAAGCTTTCTTT CASSEAPGTGSTEAFF
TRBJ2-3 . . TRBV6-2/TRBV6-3 TGTGCCAGCACTTATACCCCTCAGTCGGGTACAGATACACAGTATTTT CASTYTPQSGTDTQYF
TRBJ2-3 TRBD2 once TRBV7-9 TGTGCTAGCAGCTTAACCACAGGGACTAGTGGCACAGATATGCAGTATTTT CASSLTTGTSGTDMQYF
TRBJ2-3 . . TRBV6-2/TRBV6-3 TGTGCCAGCAGTTATACCGCTCAGTCGGGTACAGATACACAGTATTTT CASSYTAQSGTDTQYF
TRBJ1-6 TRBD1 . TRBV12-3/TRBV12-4 TGTGCCAGCAATACACAGGGGTATAATTCACCCCTCCACTTT CASNTQGYNSPLHF
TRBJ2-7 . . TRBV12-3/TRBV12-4 TGTGCCAGTAGTTTGGAACAGACCTACGTGCAGTACTTC CASSLEQTYVQYF
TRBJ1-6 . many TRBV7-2 TGTGCCAGCAGCTTCCTTGATTCACCCCTCCACTTT CASSFLDSPLHF
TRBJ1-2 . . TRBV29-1 TGCAGGGCTACGAAGGGCGACTATGGCTACACCTTC CRATKGDYGYTF
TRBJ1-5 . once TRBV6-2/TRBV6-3 TGTGCCAGCACCATACTAGCGGGGCCTGGCACAGATACGCAGCATTTT CASTILAGPGTDTQHF
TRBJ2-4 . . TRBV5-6 TGTGCCAGCAGTGGCGGGATAGTTCCTTTAAGGGGCATTCAGTACTTC CASSGGIVPLRGIQYF
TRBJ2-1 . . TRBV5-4 TGTGCCAGCAGCTTGGGCAACATTGAGCAATTATTC CASSLGNIEQLF
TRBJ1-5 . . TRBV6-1 TGTGCCAGCAGAACTGGACCGGGCCTTCCTCAGTCCCAACATTTT CASRTGPGLPQSQHF
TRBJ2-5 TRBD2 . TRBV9 TGTGCCAGCAGCGTAGGGCTAGCGGGAACATGGGGCCAAGAGACCCAGTACTTC CASSVGLAGTWGQETQYF
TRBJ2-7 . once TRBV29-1 TGCAGCGTCCACTCCTTGGGTGGGTCCTACGAGCAGTACTTC CSVHSLGGSYEQYF
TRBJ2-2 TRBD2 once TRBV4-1 TGCGCCAGCACCTGGATTAGCGGGCACACCGGGGAGCCGTTTTTT CASTWISGHTGEPFF
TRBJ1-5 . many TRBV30 TGTGCCTGGAGTGGCAGGGGTAATCAGCCCCAGCATTTT CAWSGRGNQPQHF
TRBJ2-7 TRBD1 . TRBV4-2 TGTGTCAGCAGCCAAGACAGGGGGGGTTCCCACGAGCAGTACTTC CVSSQDRGGSHEQYF
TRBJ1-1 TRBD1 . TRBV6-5 TGTGCTAGTCGGGAGGGACAGATGAACACTGAAACTTTCTTT CASREGQMNTETFF
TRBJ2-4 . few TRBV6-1 TGTACCAGCAGTGAGGGATTGGAGAACGTTCAGTACTTC CTSSEGLENVQYF
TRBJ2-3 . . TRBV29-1 TGCAGCGTTGTTTTGACAAGAGATATGCAGTATTTT CSVVLTRDMQYF
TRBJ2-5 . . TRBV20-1 TGCAGTGCTAGAGATTCTAACATTCAAGAGACCCAGTACTTC CSARDSNIQETQYF
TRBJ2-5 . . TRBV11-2 TGTGCCAGCAGCTTACTCCTAGGGGGGGAGACCCAGTACTTC CASSLLLGGETQYF
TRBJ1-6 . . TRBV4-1 TGCGCCAGCAGTCATGGGTCAGGGCATTCACCCCTCCACTTT CASSHGSGHSPLHF
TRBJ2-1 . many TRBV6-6 TGTGCCAGCAGCCCTCGACTAGAATACAATGAGCAGTTCTTC CASSPRLEYNEQFF
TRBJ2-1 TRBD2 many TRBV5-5 TGTGCCAGCAGAAATTGGGAGGGAACGTCACACAATGAGCAGTTCTTC CASRNWEGTSHNEQFF
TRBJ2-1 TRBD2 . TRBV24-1 TGTGCCACCAGTGACTCGAGGACTAGCGGTACGAATGAGCAGTTCTTC CATSDSRTSGTNEQFF
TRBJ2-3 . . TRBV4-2 TGTGCAAGCAGCAAGGGGACCGGGACCAACACAGATACGCAGTATTTT CASSKGTGTNTDTQYF
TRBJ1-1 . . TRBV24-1 TGTGCCATCAGTGATTGGTCAGGGAACACTGAAGCTTTCTTT CAISDWSGNTEAFF
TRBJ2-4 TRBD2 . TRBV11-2 TGTGCCAGCAGCCCCAGACTAGCGGGAAACATTCGGTACTTC CASSPRLAGNIRYF
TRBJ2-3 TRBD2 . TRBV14 TGTGCCAGCAGCCGAGAAAGGAGCGGGAGGTTTAGTTTT CASSRERSGRFSF
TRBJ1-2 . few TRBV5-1 TGCGCCAGCAGCTTGGATGTAGGGGGTTTGGACTATGGCTACACCTTC CASSLDVGGLDYGYTF
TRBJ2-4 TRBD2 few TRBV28 TGTGCCAGCACCGCCAGTAAAGCGGGGGAGAAAAACATTCAGTACTTC CASTASKAGEKNIQYF
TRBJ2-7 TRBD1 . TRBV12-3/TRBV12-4 TGTGCCAGCAGTAGAAGTCAGGGACAGAACTGCGAGCAGTACTTC CASSRSQGQNCEQYF
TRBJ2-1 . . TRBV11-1 TGTGCCAGCAGCTTAAACTACAATGAGCAGTTCTTC CASSLNYNEQFF
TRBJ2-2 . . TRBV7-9 TGTGCCAGCAACCCCTCGACCCTCAACACCGGGGAGCTGTTTTTT CASNPSTLNTGELFF
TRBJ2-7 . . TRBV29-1 TGCAGCTTCATCAGCAGGAGGGCAATCCACTATCAGTACTTC CSFISRRAIHYQYF
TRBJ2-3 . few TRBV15 TGTGCCACCAGCAGAGATCGGAAAGATACGCTGTATTTT CATSRDRKDTLYF
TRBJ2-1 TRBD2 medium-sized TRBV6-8 TGTGCCAGCAAAACTAGCGCGTTCTTC CASKTSAFF
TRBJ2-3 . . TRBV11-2 TGTGCCAACAGCTTGTGGAGTCAGCTAGCGACAGATAGGCAGTATTTT CANSLWSQLATDRQYF
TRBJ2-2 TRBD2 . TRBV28 TGTGCCAGCAGTCGGACTAGGTCTGCCGGGGAGCTGTTTTTT CASSRTRSAGELFF
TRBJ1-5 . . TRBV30 TGTGCCTGGAGCCTAGAGTGGATGTGGCAGCCCCAGCATTTT CAWSLEWMWQPQHF
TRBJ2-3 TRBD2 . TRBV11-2 TGTGCCAGCATCAGACTAGCGGGAGGGAAATTCGGCACAGATACGCAGTATTTT CASIRLAGGKFGTDTQYF
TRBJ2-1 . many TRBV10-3 TGTGCCACGCGTGGGAGCTCCTACAATGAGCAGTTCTTC CATRGSSYNEQFF
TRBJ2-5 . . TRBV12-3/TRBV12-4 TGTGCCGGCAGAAGGAAAGAGACCCAGTATTTC CAGRRKETQYF
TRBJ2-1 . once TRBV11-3 TGTGCCAGTAGCTGGGCCCGGGAGTCTACGCAGTTCTTC CASSWARESTQFF
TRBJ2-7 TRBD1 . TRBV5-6 TGTGCCATCAGCTACACACAGGGGAAGGGCTACGACCAGTACTTC CAISYTQGKGYDQYF
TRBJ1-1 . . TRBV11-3 TGTGCCAGCAGTCCCGACAGCCGTAACACTGAAGCTTCCTTT CASSPDSRNTEASF
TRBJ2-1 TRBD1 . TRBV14 TGTGCCAGAAGCCACACCCACAGGACAGGGGGGAATGAGCAGTTCTTC CARSHTHRTGGNEQFF
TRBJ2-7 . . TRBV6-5 TGTGTCAGCAGTTACTCCATTGGGGGCGAGCGGTACTTC CVSSYSIGGERYF
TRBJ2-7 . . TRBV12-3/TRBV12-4 TGTGCCAGCAGTAGCCGATTAACTTACGAGCAGTACTTC CASSSRLTYEQYF
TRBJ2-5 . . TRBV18 TGTGTCAGCTCACCCTCTTCGGGGCCCCGAGAGACCCAGTACTTC CVSSPSSGPRETQYF
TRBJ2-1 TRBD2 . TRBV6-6 TGTGCCAGCAGAAGCGGGAGCCTAGCGGGAATCAATGAGCAGTTCTTC CASRSGSLAGINEQFF
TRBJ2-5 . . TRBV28 TGTGCCAACAGCTTAACGTACCAAGAGACCCAGTACTTC CANSLTYQETQYF
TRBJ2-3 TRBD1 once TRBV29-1 TGCTGCGTTGAAGTAAGGCACAGGGGAACGGATACGCAGTATTTT CCVEVRHRGTDTQYF
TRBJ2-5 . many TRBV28 TGTGCCAGCGGACTCACGGGCCAAGAGACCCAGTACTTC CASGLTGQETQYF
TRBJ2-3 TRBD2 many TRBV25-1 TGTGCCAGCAGTGTAACTACCGGGACTAGCGGGAGTCTGGTAGGAGATACGCAGTATTTT CASSVTTGTSGSLVGDTQYF